The present T cell receptor beta chain was sequenced within a study of response to subunit inactivated influenza vaccine. TCRdb ran MiXCR on the RT-PCR reads and lists one entry per CDR3 protein. The sample includes over 650,000 distinct CDR3 sequences, approximately 17% of them seen just once. Points on this clonotype: What it recognizes is unknown.

CDR3 length: 13 amino acids. Germline values: CDR1 ENHRY, CDR2 SYGVKD. J was trimmed by 5 bases and V by 4 bases; bases with no gene match: 2. Findings and limits, study-wide: The study's authors posited that every seasonal influenza vaccination enlists few new T cells.

The input for sequencing was PBMCs from blood, taken about 5 days after vaccination. The sequence was collected from a man aged 45-60 years who received an inactivated influenza vaccine. This chain links TRBV10-3 with TRBJ2-7; TRBD1 matches 10 bases. The CDR3 coding sequence is TGTGCCATCAGTGGGGGGACAGGGGACGAGCAGTACTTC. It codes for CAISGGTGDEQYF.